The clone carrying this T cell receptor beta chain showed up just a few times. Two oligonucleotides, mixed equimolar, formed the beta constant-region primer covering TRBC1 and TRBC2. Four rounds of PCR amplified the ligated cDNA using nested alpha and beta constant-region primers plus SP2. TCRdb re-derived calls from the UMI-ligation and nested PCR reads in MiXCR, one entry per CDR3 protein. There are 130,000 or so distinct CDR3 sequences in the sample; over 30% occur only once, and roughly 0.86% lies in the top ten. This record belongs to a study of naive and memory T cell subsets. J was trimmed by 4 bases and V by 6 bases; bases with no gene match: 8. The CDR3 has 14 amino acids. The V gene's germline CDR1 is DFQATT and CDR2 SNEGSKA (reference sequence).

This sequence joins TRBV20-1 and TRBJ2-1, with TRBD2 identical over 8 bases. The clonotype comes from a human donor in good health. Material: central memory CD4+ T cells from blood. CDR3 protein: CSASGLAKYNEQFF. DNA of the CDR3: TGCAGTGCCTCTGGACTAGCTAAATACAATGAGCAGTTCTTC.